This T cell receptor beta chain was documented in a study of CD8 T cells in Susac syndrome. Per the germline V gene, CDR1 is LGHDT and CDR2 is YNNKEL (reference sequence). Trimming removed 1 base from V and 6 bases from J; junction bases left unmatched: 12. This CDR3 spans 18 amino acids. TEMRA cells were FACS-enriched, with CD8+ and CD4+ T cells isolated negatively. It was with random hexamers that about 0.45 to 1 ug RNA was reverse transcribed. In TCRdb, the immunoSEQ multiplex PCR reads were re-called with MiXCR into one record per CDR3 protein. In the table there are hundreds of thousands of distinct CDR3 sequences, roughly 85% of which are singletons.

Sequencing input: CD8+ T cells from PBMCs. This TCR was sampled from a human donor with multiple sclerosis. The J gene is TRBJ2-2, the V gene TRBV3-1, with 9 bases that match TRBD1. DNA for the CDR3: TGTGCCAGCAGCCAAGCGGACAGGGGCCCCCGAGGATCCGGGGAGCTGTTTTTT. This gives the protein CASSQADRGPRGSGELFF. The complete variable domain, with remaining parts taken from reference TRBV3-1 and TRBJ2-2, reads DTAVSQTPKYLVTQMGNDKSIKCEQNLGHDTMYWYKQDSKKFLKIMFSYNNKELIINETVPNRFSPKSPDKAHLNLHINSLELGDSAVYFCASSQADRGPRGSGELFFGEGSRLTVL.